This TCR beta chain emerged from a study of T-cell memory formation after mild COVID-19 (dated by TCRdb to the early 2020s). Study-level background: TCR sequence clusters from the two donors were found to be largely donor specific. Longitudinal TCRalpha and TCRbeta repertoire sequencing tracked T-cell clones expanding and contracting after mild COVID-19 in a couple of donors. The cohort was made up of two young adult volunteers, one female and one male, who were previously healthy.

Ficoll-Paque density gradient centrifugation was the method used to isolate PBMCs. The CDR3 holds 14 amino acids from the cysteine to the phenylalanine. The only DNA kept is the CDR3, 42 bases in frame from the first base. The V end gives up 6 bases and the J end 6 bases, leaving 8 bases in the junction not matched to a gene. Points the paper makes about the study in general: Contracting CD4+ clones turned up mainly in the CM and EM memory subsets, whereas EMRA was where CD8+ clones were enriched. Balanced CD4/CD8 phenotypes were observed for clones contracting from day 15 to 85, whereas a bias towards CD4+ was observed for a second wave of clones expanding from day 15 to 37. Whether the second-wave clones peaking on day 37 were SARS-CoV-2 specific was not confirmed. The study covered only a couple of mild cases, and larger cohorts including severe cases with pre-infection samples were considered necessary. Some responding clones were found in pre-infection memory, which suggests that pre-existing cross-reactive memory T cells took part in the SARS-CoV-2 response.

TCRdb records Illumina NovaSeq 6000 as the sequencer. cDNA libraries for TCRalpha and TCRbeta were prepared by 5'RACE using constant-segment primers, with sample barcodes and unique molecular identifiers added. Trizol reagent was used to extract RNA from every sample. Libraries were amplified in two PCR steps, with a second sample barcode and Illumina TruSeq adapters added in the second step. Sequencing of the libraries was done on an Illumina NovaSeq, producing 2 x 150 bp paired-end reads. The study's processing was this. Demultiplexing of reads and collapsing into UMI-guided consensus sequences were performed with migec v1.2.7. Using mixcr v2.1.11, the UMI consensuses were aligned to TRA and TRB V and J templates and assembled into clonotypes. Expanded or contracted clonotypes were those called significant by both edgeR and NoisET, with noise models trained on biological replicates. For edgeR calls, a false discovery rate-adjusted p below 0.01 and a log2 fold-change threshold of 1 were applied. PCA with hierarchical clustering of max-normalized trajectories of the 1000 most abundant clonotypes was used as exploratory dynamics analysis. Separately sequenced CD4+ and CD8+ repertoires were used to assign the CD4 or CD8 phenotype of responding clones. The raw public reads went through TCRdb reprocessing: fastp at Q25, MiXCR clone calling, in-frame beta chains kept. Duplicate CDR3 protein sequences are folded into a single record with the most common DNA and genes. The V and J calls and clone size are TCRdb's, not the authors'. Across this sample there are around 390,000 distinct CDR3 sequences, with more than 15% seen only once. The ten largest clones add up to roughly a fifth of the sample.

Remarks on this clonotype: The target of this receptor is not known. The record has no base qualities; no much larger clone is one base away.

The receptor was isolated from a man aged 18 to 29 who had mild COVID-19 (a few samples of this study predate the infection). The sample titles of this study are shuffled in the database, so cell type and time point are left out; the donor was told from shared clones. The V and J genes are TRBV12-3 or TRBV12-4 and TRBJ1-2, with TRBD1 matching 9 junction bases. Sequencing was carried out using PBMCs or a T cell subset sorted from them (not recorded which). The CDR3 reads CASRPTGGLDGYTF. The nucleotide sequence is TGTGCCAGCAGACCCACAGGGGGCTTGGATGGCTACACCTTC.